These T cell receptor beta chains were read from a single sample in a study of Graves' ophthalmopathy and Graves' hyperthyroidism. Each CDR3 protein is one row after TCRdb ran MiXCR on the multiplex PCR reads. The table has hundreds of thousands of distinct CDR3 sequences, under 25% seen once. The sample comprised peripheral blood. The source is a woman in her late teens or twenties with stable Graves' hyperthyroidism. Each CDR3 is given with its conserved first and last residue. Fields, in order: J gene, D gene, V gene, CDR3 protein. The D gene is left open where the match is weak.

TRBJ1-2 | - | TRBV29-1 | CSVVRSYYGYTF
TRBJ1-5 | TRBD1 | TRBV6-5 | CASSSRRGLGNSNQPQHF
TRBJ1-1 | - | TRBV12-3/TRBV12-4 | CAGTKGTENTEAFF
TRBJ2-2 | - | TRBV7-3 | CASSLTSSTGLHGELFF
TRBJ1-6 | TRBD1 | TRBV6-1 | CASSQGENSPLHF
TRBJ2-2 | - | TRBV7-2 | CASRRQVTGELFF
TRBJ2-2 | - | TRBV6-4 | CASASEGTGELFF
TRBJ2-5 | - | TRBV7-9 | CASSLVGVETQYF
TRBJ2-2 | TRBD1 | TRBV11-2 | CASSSPRTGGDGELFF
TRBJ2-7 | - | TRBV5-1 | CASKDAVAYEQYF
TRBJ2-7 | - | TRBV11-1 | CASSLPINAGRNKYEQYF
TRBJ2-5 | - | TRBV20-1 | CSAGGAAQETQYF
TRBJ2-7 | - | TRBV4-1 | CASSQEQGSGYEQYF
TRBJ1-1 | - | TRBV29-1 | CSVERREDSEAFF
TRBJ1-6 | TRBD1 | TRBV7-6 | CASSLETGDNSPLHF
TRBJ2-5 | - | TRBV2 | CASSPQETQETQYF
TRBJ1-2 | - | TRBV20-1 | CSARPGPNYGYTF
TRBJ1-2 | - | TRBV3-1 | CASSRTETYGYTF
TRBJ2-7 | - | TRBV11-1 | CASSTSTGRRSYEQYF
TRBJ1-1 | TRBD1 | TRBV19 | CASRWDRGPTEAFF
TRBJ1-5 | TRBD1 | TRBV6-5 | CASSSTGTGQPQHF
TRBJ1-1 | - | TRBV7-8 | CASSLGSQGRDTEAFF
TRBJ2-7 | TRBD2 | TRBV20-1 | CSAREVREGRYEQYF
TRBJ2-6 | TRBD1 | TRBV15 | CATSRDRVGSGANVLTF
TRBJ1-2 | TRBD1 | TRBV27 | CASSVAGQGGGYTF
TRBJ2-7 | TRBD2 | TRBV6-2/TRBV6-3 | CASTLGGATNYEQYF
TRBJ2-7 | - | TRBV28 | CASSLSPGEQYF
TRBJ2-7 | TRBD1 | TRBV10-3 | CAIGDRVDEQYF
TRBJ1-1 | - | TRBV27 | CASSWAGWLPEAFF
TRBJ2-2 | - | TRBV30 | CAWTRSGELFF
TRBJ2-7 | TRBD1 | TRBV5-1 | CASRTGQGSYEQYF
TRBJ2-5 | TRBD2 | TRBV7-7 | CASSLGLAGGDEKETQYF
TRBJ2-7 | TRBD2 | TRBV29-1 | CSVELTSGRKSYEQYF
TRBJ1-1 | - | TRBV27 | CASRGTWNTEAFF
TRBJ1-1 | - | TRBV29-1 | CSVEQATGAFF
TRBJ2-5 | TRBD2 | TRBV7-3 | CASSLGGGVETQYF
TRBJ2-7 | - | TRBV25-1 | CASSESRRSPSWFEQYF
TRBJ1-1 | - | TRBV11-1 | CASSVRGENTEAFF
TRBJ2-5 | - | TRBV24-1 | CATSEAGQYQETQYF
TRBJ2-5 | - | TRBV7-3 | CASSLRAGQVGETQYF
TRBJ2-7 | - | TRBV29-1 | CRPLQDYEQYF
TRBJ2-7 | - | TRBV6-2/TRBV6-3 | CASSSQGNPYEQYF
TRBJ2-4 | - | TRBV7-9 | CASSLNAGGAKNIKYF
TRBJ2-7 | TRBD2 | TRBV6-1 | CASNRLAGAYYEQYF
TRBJ1-1 | - | TRBV28 | CASSSPSQMNTEAFF
TRBJ2-7 | - | TRBV20-1 | CSANRPEYYEQYF
TRBJ2-4 | TRBD2 | TRBV7-2 | CASSLFPGGGAKNIQYF
TRBJ1-5 | - | TRBV28 | CASTPRADQPQHF
TRBJ2-5 | TRBD2 | TRBV13 | CASGSSREGRRDQYF
TRBJ2-7 | - | TRBV12-5 | CASGLGGFYEQYF